Reported below is one TCR beta chain. The data are from a study of blood T cell repertoires in COVID-19. Patients in Seattle were enrolled during active infection, then followed longitudinally. The CDR3 has 15 amino acids. In germline, CDR1 is KGHSH, CDR2 LQKENI. J gave up 4 bases and V 3 bases, and 8 bases lay outside the gene matches. The assay was immunoSEQ multiplex PCR, and TCRdb's table has in-frame clones only and misses some. The sample has about 170,000 clones; about 85% are singletons. The clonotype comes from a woman of 80 years or more with COVID-19, enrolled during active disease. V gene TRBV18 combines with J gene TRBJ2-5; the match to TRBD2 covers 7 bases. The sample consisted of peripheral blood. The CDR3 protein is CASSPPRWGGETQYF. The DNA for the CDR3 is TGTGCCAGCTCACCGCCCCGGTGGGGGGGAGAGACCCAGTACTTC.